This TCR beta chain was identified during a study of technical replicates of blood from a handful of donors. Sequencing used immunoSEQ multiplex PCR; TCRdb keeps in-frame clones, though not all of them. In the table there are 59,000 or so clones, roughly 93% of which are singletons. The V end was cut by 2 bases, the J end by 1 base, with 17 bases between. The V gene's germline CDR1 is KGHSH and CDR2 LQKENI. The CDR3 has 17 residues. The origin of this receptor is a human donor in good health. Some clones in this sample may be carry-over from other donors' samples. The sequencing sample was made of PBMCs. The rearrangement links TRBV18 to TRBJ1-1; D possibly corresponds to TRBD1 (6 bases). The CDR3: CASSPNLDRPENTEAFF. In DNA form, the CDR3 reads TGTGCCAGCTCACCAAACCTTGACAGGCCGGAGAACACTGAAGCTTTCTTT.